A selection of T cell receptor beta chains follows, all from one sample in a study of long-term antiretroviral therapy in people with HIV. Sequenced by immunoSEQ multiplex PCR; TCRdb stores in-frame clones only, minus some. This table has more than 35,000 clones, nearly 95% appearing once. This material consisted of unsorted PBMCs, taken 3.7 years after starting antiretroviral therapy. The receptors come from a woman aged 45-59 years with HIV. Both conserved end residues are part of each CDR3. D genes are given only for firm matches. Rows may omit the clone size; those that give it use once, few, many or a size class.

abundance	d_gene	j_gene	v_gene	CDR3nt	CDR3aa
-	-	TRBJ1-2	TRBV5-4	TGCGCCAGCAGCCAAGACTCGGCGGGCTATGGCTACACCTTC	CASSQDSAGYGYTF
-	-	TRBJ2-3	TRBV29-1	TGCAGCGTTGCCCAGAGCACAGATACGCAGTATTTT	CSVAQSTDTQYF
-	-	TRBJ1-5	TRBV7-2	TGTGCCAGCAGCTTAGTTTTAGGATATCAGCCCCAGCATTTT	CASSLVLGYQPQHF
-	-	TRBJ1-2	TRBV5-4	TGTGCCAGCACCGCTCCGGACGGAAGATATGGCTACACCTTC	CASTAPDGRYGYTF
-	TRBD2	TRBJ2-5	TRBV11-2	TGTGCCAGCAGCTTAGGAAGGCGGGGGGGCCAAGAGACCCAGTACTTC	CASSLGRRGGQETQYF
-	TRBD1	TRBJ1-2	TRBV25-1	TGTGCCAGCAGTATCCCCGGGACAGGGACTGGCTACACCTTC	CASSIPGTGTGYTF
once	-	TRBJ2-7	TRBV2	TGTGCCAGCAGACCGCAAGTTCCCGAGCAGTACTTC	CASRPQVPEQYF
-	-	TRBJ2-2	TRBV6-4	TGTGCCAGCTTATGGACGGAGAACACCGGGGAGCTGTTTTTT	CASLWTENTGELFF
-	TRBD1	TRBJ1-2	TRBV6-5	TGTGCCAGCAGGCAACGACAGGGTAGCGTCTATGGCTACACCTTC	CASRQRQGSVYGYTF
-	-	TRBJ1-3	TRBV10-1	TGCGCCAGCAGTGAGTCCCGGGGGGCTGGAAACACCATATATTTT	CASSESRGAGNTIYF
-	-	TRBJ2-7	TRBV6-5	TGTGCCAGCAGTTTCTCCCCAGCAGATTACTACGAGCAGTACTTC	CASSFSPADYYEQYF
once	-	TRBJ2-1	TRBV6-4	TGTGCCAGCAGTGAAGGGACGGGTTCCTACAATGAGCAGTTCTTC	CASSEGTGSYNEQFF
-	TRBD1	TRBJ2-7	TRBV19	TGTGCCAGTACCCGGTTACACAGGGGGGATAGCGAGCAGTACTTC	CASTRLHRGDSEQYF
-	-	TRBJ2-2	TRBV18	TGTGCCAGCTCACCATACCAGGAAAACACCGGGGAGCTGTTTTTT	CASSPYQENTGELFF
-	TRBD2	TRBJ2-7	TRBV14	TGTGCCAGCAGCCGTAGCGGGGGGCCTTACTACGAGCAGTACTTC	CASSRSGGPYYEQYF
-	TRBD2	TRBJ2-5	TRBV7-2	TGTGCCAGCAGCCCGCGGATGGTAGCGGGGGAACAAGAGACCCAGTACTTC	CASSPRMVAGEQETQYF
-	-	TRBJ1-6	TRBV6-1	TGTGCCAGCAGTGAAATAGGCCCACCTTCACCCCTCCACTTT	CASSEIGPPSPLHF
once	-	TRBJ1-1	TRBV2	TGTGCCAGCACTGGGACGGTAAACACTGAAGCTTTCTTT	CASTGTVNTEAFF
-	TRBD1	TRBJ2-7	TRBV10-3	TGTGCCATCAGTGAGTCTGGGACAGGTCCCTACGAGCAGTACTTC	CAISESGTGPYEQYF
-	-	TRBJ2-7	TRBV6-5	TGTGCCAGCAGTCCCTACGACGGAACCTACGAGCAGTACTTC	CASSPYDGTYEQYF
-	TRBD1	TRBJ1-3	TRBV11-2	TGTGCCAGCAGCTTCTCCCAGGGGGCTGGAAACACCATATATTTT	CASSFSQGAGNTIYF
-	TRBD1	TRBJ1-5	TRBV7-9	TGTGCCAGCAGCTTAGCGCAGAGGGACAGTCGCAATCAGCCCCAGCATTTT	CASSLAQRDSRNQPQHF
-	TRBD2	TRBJ2-7	TRBV19	TGTGCCAGTAGTATAGAAACTACGAAGCGGGGGTCAAACTACGAGCAGTACTTC	CASSIETTKRGSNYEQYF
-	-	TRBJ1-2	TRBV7-9	TGTGCCAGCAGCTTAGACAGGGTCTATGGCTACACCTTC	CASSLDRVYGYTF
once	-	TRBJ2-7	TRBV19	TGTGCCAGTAGTATATCCCGGGGCTACGAGCAGTACTTC	CASSISRGYEQYF
-	-	TRBJ1-5	TRBV18	TGTGCCAGCTCACCACTCCAGGATTCGCCCCAGCATTTT	CASSPLQDSPQHF
-	TRBD2	TRBJ2-1	TRBV4-3	TGCGCCAGCAGCCAAGATTTAGGGCTAGCGGGGGCCTCCTACAATGAGCAGTTCTTC	CASSQDLGLAGASYNEQFF
-	-	TRBJ1-2	TRBV23-1	TGCGCCAGCAGTCAATCAGTTATCTACACCTTC	CASSQSVIYTF
-	TRBD2	TRBJ2-7	TRBV5-6	TGTGCCAGCAGCCCGGGACTAGCGGGGGGGGAGCAGTACTTC	CASSPGLAGGEQYF
-	-	TRBJ1-4	TRBV2	TGTGCCAGCAGTGTCGGGAAACAGCCAAATGAAAAACTGTTTTTT	CASSVGKQPNEKLFF
-	-	TRBJ1-1	TRBV7-2	TGTGCCAGCAGCACTTACGACGGGGAAGCTTTCTTT	CASSTYDGEAFF
-	-	TRBJ1-5	TRBV4-1	TGCGCCAGCAGCCAAGATCGTGGCAATCAGCCCCAGCATTTT	CASSQDRGNQPQHF
-	-	TRBJ2-5	TRBV5-1	TGCGCCAGCAGCTTTCAGGAAGAGACCCAGTACTTC	CASSFQEETQYF
-	TRBD1	TRBJ2-7	TRBV7-9	TGTGCCAGCAGCACCTGGGACAGCGAAACCTACGAGCAGTACTTC	CASSTWDSETYEQYF
-	TRBD1	TRBJ1-2	TRBV6-6	TGTGCCAGCAGTCCTATGACAGGGGACGTCTATGGCTACACCTTC	CASSPMTGDVYGYTF